This entry lists 10 T cell receptor beta chains sequenced from one sample in a study of cytomegalovirus exposure and HLA in healthy donors. The study ran its PCR with 60 Vbeta and 13 Jbeta primers. The repertoire was sequenced with immunoSEQ multiplex PCR; TCRdb's copy has only in-frame clones and lacks some. The data show 130,000 or so clones, with about 77% seen just once and about 1.6% held by the top ten. Material: PBMCs. The receptors come from a female donor in good health and CMV-seronegative.

The V and J genes are TRBV4-1 and TRBJ2-5; maybe TRBD1 (5 bases). V was clipped by 0 bases and J by 2 bases, with 19 bases between them. The CDR3 loop spans 18 amino acids. Germline CDR1 reads MGHRA; CDR2 reads YSYEKL. This CDR3 is CASSQDLLGQYKQETQYF. CDR3 coding DNA: TGCGCCAGCAGCCAAGATCTATTGGGGCAGTACAAACAAGAGACCCAGTACTTC.

This sequence joins TRBV2 and TRBJ1-1; D possibly corresponds to TRBD1 (5 bases). The V end was cut by 6 bases, the J end by 1 base, with 12 bases between. This CDR3 is built from 14 residues. Germline CDR1 reads SNHLY; CDR2 reads FYNNEI. This CDR3 is CASSWGGSNTEAFF. The CDR3 DNA reads as TGTGCCAGCAGCTGGGGGGGGTCGAACACTGAAGCTTTCTTT.

The chain uses TRBV11-2 and TRBJ2-1, with D maybe TRBD1 (5 bases). Trimming took 4 bases from V and 10 from J, leaving 17 bases between them. CDR3 length equals 14 residues. The germline CDR1 and CDR2 sequences are SGHAT and FQNNGV. The CDR3 sequence: CASSSGPAYREQFF. DNA for the CDR3: TGTGCCAGCAGCTCCGGACCCGCCTACAGGGAGCAGTTCTTC.

The chain employs TRBV7-7 and TRBJ2-7, with TRBD1 matching over 8 bases. Germline trimming cut 3 bases from V and 5 bases from J; bases unmatched to any gene: 3. This CDR3 region has 13 residues. Germline CDR1 is SSHAT and CDR2 is FNYEAQ (reference sequence). This chain's CDR3 is CASSLAGGDEQYF. CDR3 coding DNA: TGTGCCAGCAGCTTGGCAGGGGGCGACGAGCAGTACTTC. Full variable domain (remainder filled in from reference TRBV7-7 and TRBJ2-7): GAGVSQSPRYKVTKRGQDVTLRCDPISSHATLYWYQQALGQGPEFLTYFNYEAQPDKSGLPSDRFSAERPEGSISTLTIQRTEQRDSAMYRCASSLAGGDEQYFGPGTRLTVT.

The genes are TRBV2 and TRBJ2-7; weak D call: TRBD1 (6 bases). The CDR3 has 17 residues. The germline V gene encodes CDR1 SNHLY and CDR2 FYNNEI. The V and J ends lost 1 base and 5 bases respectively, with 21 bases between them. The chain's CDR3 is CASSEGIVWGRGDEQYF. CDR3 in DNA: TGTGCCAGCAGTGAAGGTATAGTCTGGGGGCGTGGGGACGAGCAGTACTTC.

V usage is TRBV19 and J usage is TRBJ1-1; D is undetermined. Germline V CDR1 and CDR2: LNHDA, SQIVND (reference sequence). Between the trimmed V and J ends, which lost 7 bases and 5 bases, there was a span of 26 bases. The CDR3 consists of 17 residues. CDR3 loop: CASTTSSRPGAMTEAFF. The DNA for the CDR3 is TGTGCCAGTACCACCTCTTCTCGCCCGGGAGCGATGACTGAAGCTTTCTTT.

This clone was seen more than once but under ten times. V and J are TRBV27 and TRBJ1-5; 8 bases align to TRBD1. In germline, CDR1 is MNHEY, CDR2 SMNVEV (reference sequence). The J segment lost 0 bases and the V segment lost 5 bases, leaving 6 bases of the junction unmatched. This CDR3 region has 16 residues. Here the CDR3 DNA reads TGTGCCAGCAGTCCCCGGACAGGGTATAGCAATCAGCCCCAGCATTTT. Translated, it gives CASSPRTGYSNQPQHF.

This sequence joins TRBV27 and TRBJ2-2; TRBD2 aligns across 8 bases. Germline V CDR1 and CDR2: MNHEY, SMNVEV (reference sequence). V shed 5 bases, J shed 7 bases, and the junction held 12 bases outside the gene matches. CDR3 length equals 16 residues. CDR3 residues: CASSPSAGEFIGELFF. Written as DNA, the CDR3 is TGTGCCAGCAGTCCGTCAGCGGGAGAGTTTATCGGGGAGCTGTTTTTT.

This clone has just one count. The CDR3 nucleotides read TGTGCCAGCAGCTTAGTTCAGGGGCAGTACGAGCAGTACTTC. This gives the protein CASSLVQGQYEQYF. The V call is TRBV7-9, the J call TRBJ2-7, with a possible D match to TRBD1 (6 bases). Germline assignment: CDR1 SEHNR and CDR2 FQNEAQ (reference sequence). This CDR3 is 14 amino acids long. V lost 1 base and J 4 bases, leaving 11 bases between the germline ends.

This clone appeared once. The chain is built from TRBV28 and TRBJ1-4; 9 bases map to TRBD1. CDR3 length: 16 residues. J gave up 5 bases and V 7 bases, and 11 bases lay outside the gene matches. Germline V gives CDR1 MDHEN, CDR2 SYDVKM. The CDR3 nucleotides are TGTGCCAGCACGCATCCGGAGGGGACAGGGAATGAAAAACTGTTTTTT. It translates to CASTHPEGTGNEKLFF.